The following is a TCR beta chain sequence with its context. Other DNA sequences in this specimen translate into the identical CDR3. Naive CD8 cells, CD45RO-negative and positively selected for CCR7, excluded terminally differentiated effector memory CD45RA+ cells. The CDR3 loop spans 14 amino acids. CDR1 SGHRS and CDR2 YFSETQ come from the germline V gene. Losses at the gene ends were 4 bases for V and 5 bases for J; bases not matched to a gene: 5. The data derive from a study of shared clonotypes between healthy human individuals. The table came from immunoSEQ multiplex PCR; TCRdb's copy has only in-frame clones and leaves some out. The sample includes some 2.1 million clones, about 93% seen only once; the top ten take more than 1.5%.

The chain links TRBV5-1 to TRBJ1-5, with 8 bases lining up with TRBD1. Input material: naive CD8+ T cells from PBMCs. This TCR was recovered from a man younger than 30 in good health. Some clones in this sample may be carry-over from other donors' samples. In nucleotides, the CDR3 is TGCGCCAGCAGCAGAACAGGGGGGGATCAGCCCCAGCATTTT. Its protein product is CASSRTGGDQPQHF.